The 13 T cell receptor beta chains reported below all come from one sample, sequenced in a study of T-cell reconstitution after alpha-beta-depleted transplantation in children. As it was prepared, the TCRbeta library received unique molecular identifiers. TCRdb redid the calling of the PCR reads with MiXCR, one entry per CDR3 protein. The data show about 58,000 distinct CDR3 sequences, approximately 46% seen once. This material consisted of PBMCs, mostly from graft donor cells, taken 360 days after TCRalphabeta/CD19-depleted stem cell transplant. These receptors originate from a male patient between 5 and 17 years old who had a stem cell transplant for acute lymphoblastic leukemia, so the T cells may come from the graft donor.

The chain has TRBV27 and TRBJ2-5, with D possibly TRBD1 on 6 matching bases. V was cut by 6 bases and J by 1 base, with 12 bases left in between. The germline gives CDR1 MNHEY, CDR2 SMNVEV (reference sequence). This CDR3 region has 14 residues. The CDR3 is CASRLIQGQETQYF. CDR3 in DNA: TGTGCCAGCAGGCTCATACAGGGCCAAGAGACCCAGTACTTC.

This sequence joins TRBV20-1 and TRBJ2-7; 10 nucleotides match TRBD1. This CDR3 has 14 amino acids. J gave up 7 bases and V 5 bases, and 11 bases lay outside the gene matches. CDR1 and CDR2 (germline): DFQATT, SNEGSKA (reference sequence). This chain's CDR3 is CSARAGTGAGEQYF. In DNA, the CDR3 is TGCAGTGCTCGAGCCGGGACAGGGGCAGGGGAGCAGTACTTC.

The chain couples TRBV7-2 to TRBJ1-6, with D uncertain. Trimming removed 1 base at V and 6 bases at J, with 10 bases between. The germline CDR1 and CDR2 sequences are SGHTA and FQGNSA. The CDR3 totals 15 residues. CDR3 protein: CASSLVRGINSPLHF. The CDR3 bases are TGTGCCAGCAGCTTAGTTCGGGGTATTAATTCACCCCTCCACTTT.

The rearrangement joins TRBV27 to TRBJ1-2; 7 bases line up with TRBD1. V shed 6 bases, J shed 8 bases, and the junction held 6 bases outside the gene matches. The CDR3 runs to 12 residues. Germline CDR1 is MNHEY and CDR2 is SMNVEV (reference sequence). CDR3 in DNA: TGTGCCAGCAGAACAGGGGCCTCCGGCTACACCTTC. Residues: CASRTGASGYTF.

The rearrangement joins TRBV12-3 or TRBV12-4 to TRBJ2-2; 9 positions agree with TRBD2. The CDR3 is made up of 17 amino acids. Trimming took 3 bases from V and 0 from J; bases not matched to a gene: 5. The DNA for the CDR3 is TGTGCCAGCAGTTTGGATAGCGGGGGCGCGAACACCGGGGAGCTGTTTTTT. Protein sequence: CASSLDSGGANTGELFF.

This chain joins TRBV7-2 and TRBJ2-5; D gene unclear. V was clipped by 1 base and J by 5 bases, with 17 bases between them. CDR3 length equals 16 residues. Looked up from germline, CDR1 is SGHTA and CDR2 is FQGNSA. The CDR3 sequence: CASSLVGYLERETQYF. The CDR3 region has the DNA TGTGCCAGCAGCTTAGTGGGTTACCTTGAGAGGGAGACCCAGTACTTC.

The rearrangement uses TRBV21-1 and TRBJ2-2; the DNA was not compared with TRBD1, the D call given in the table. TRBV21-1 is tagged as a pseudogene. The CDR3 extends over 19 amino acids. DNA for the CDR3: TGTGCCAGCAGCAAAGTTGAGCGGCGGGGGCAGCTAAACACCGGGGAGCTGTTTTTT. Translation gives CASSKVERRGQLNTGELFF.

The gene calls are TRBV10-3 and TRBJ2-4; TRBD1 or TRBD2 may be the D gene (5 bases each). Deletions cut 10 bases from V and 12 bases from J, with 25 bases between. This CDR3 comprises 14 residues. Germline assignment: CDR1 ENHRY and CDR2 SYGVKD. This CDR3 reads CATRGEGPQSDQYF. The CDR3 nucleotides are TGTGCCACCCGTGGTGAGGGACCCCAATCGGATCAGTACTTC.

The chain carries TRBV12-3 or TRBV12-4 and TRBJ2-1; 7 bases agree with TRBD2. The CDR3 length is 11 residues. With 6 bases clipped from V and 10 bases from J, the junction kept 3 bases outside the gene matches. The CDR3 DNA is TGTGCCAGCAGCCTGGGACTAGAGCAGTTCTTC. It is translated as CASSLGLEQFF.

The V call is TRBV7-8, the J call TRBJ2-7; D perhaps matches TRBD2 (6 bases). V was pared by 5 bases and J by 7 bases, with 18 bases between. Germline CDR1 and CDR2: SGHVS and FQNEAQ. CDR3 length: 14 amino acids. The CDR3 nucleotides read TGTGCCAGCAGCCCCCTCAAGTGGGAGGTGGAGCAGTACTTC. Translation: CASSPLKWEVEQYF.

The CDR3 region has the DNA TGCGCCAGCAGCCCCCCCAGGGCCAATGAGCAGTTCTTC. Encoded protein: CASSPPRANEQFF. The J gene is TRBJ2-1, the V gene TRBV4-1, with a weak D call TRBD1 (5 bases). CDR1 MGHRA and CDR2 YSYEKL come from the germline V gene. This CDR3 has 13 amino acids. Trimming removed 4 bases at V and 6 bases at J, with 10 bases between.

The V call is TRBV20-1, the J call TRBJ2-5; D is tentatively TRBD1 or TRBD2 (5 bases each). Germline CDR1 and CDR2: DFQATT and SNEGSKA (reference sequence). This CDR3 contains 13 residues. Trimming left V 3 bases short and J 5 bases short, with 13 bases between. CDR3 amino acids: CSARWGRRETQYF. CDR3 DNA: TGCAGTGCTAGGTGGGGGAGACGTGAGACCCAGTACTTC.

The rearrangement joins TRBV5-1 to TRBJ2-1; 10 nucleotides line up with TRBD1. J gave up 5 bases and V 4 bases, and 9 bases lay outside the gene matches. The CDR3 covers 16 residues. The germline CDR1 and CDR2 sequences are SGHRS and YFSETQ. This chain's CDR3 is CASSQGQGGFNNEQFF. Written as DNA, the CDR3 is TGCGCCAGCAGCCAAGGACAGGGGGGATTTAACAATGAGCAGTTCTTC.